This T cell receptor (beta chain) was documented in a study of blood T cells in healthy people across ages (dated by TCRdb to the mid-2010s). Regarding the study in general: In model experiments, template switching captured about one uniquely barcoded TCR beta cDNA molecule for every two T cells. Using the same blood draw, the study looked at two additional independent replicas of 1 million unique cDNA reads for two donors, one aged 18 to 30 and the other aged 80 or older. To track age-related changes in TCR beta repertoire diversity, the study relied on deep sequencing normalized with unique cDNA molecular identifiers. To avoid experimental bias, donors of different ages were distributed randomly across sequencing lanes. The donors were divided into four age groups: young (average around 16 years), middle-aged (approximately 39), aged (about 60) and long-lived (roughly 82). The paper's findings and limits, for the study overall: Estimates of total diversity based on one million sequenced T cells were considered lower bounds and underestimates. Donor CMV infection status was unknown, potentially confounding age-related changes in expanded clonotypes. Observed TCR beta diversity per million T cells fell roughly linearly with age, and a significant reduction was already apparent by age around 44. Compared with the aged group, more naive CD4+ T cells, fewer expanded clones and increased TCR diversity were shown by the long-lived group, suggesting age selection. Because profiling used bulk unsorted PBMCs, naive and antigen-experienced compartments could not be compared conclusively. There was a strong correlation between observed TCR beta diversity and the percentage of naive T cells measured by flow cytometry.

Regarding this clonotype: Its recognized antigen is unknown. No base qualities exist here, and no much larger clone lies one base off it.

The approximately 39 donors, aged about 6 to 90 years, were systemically healthy Caucasian individuals from Russia. Each donor gave ten milliliters of peripheral blood, drawn into EDTA-treated Vacutainer tubes. Ficoll-Paque density-gradient centrifugation was used to isolate PBMCs, with at least 7 million obtained per sample. Trizol reagent was used to extract total RNA from PBMCs, with at least 6 micrograms per sample. Naive CD45RAhigh/CD27high T cell percentages were measured by flow cytometry on a PBMC aliquot from every donor. The library came from 5' RACE. Reads for this sample came from an Illumina HiSeq 2500. A second about 7 to 11 cycle PCR used a sample-barcoded 5' primer and a J-beta primer mix. A template-switch 5' adaptor carrying 12 random nucleotides introduced a unique molecular identifier onto each TCR beta cDNA molecule. Each sample yielded at least 3 million CDR3-containing paired-end reads. First-strand cDNA was synthesized from all RNA with the Mint cDNA synthesis kit, primed by a TRBC-specific oligonucleotide. After uracil-DNA glycosylase treatment, a first 18-cycle PCR used universal primers M1SS and BC2_uni_R on all cDNA. Turning to the authors' computational methods: Each sample was normalized by randomly selecting 1 million high-quality reads, each carrying a distinct molecular identifier. Instead of being binned into consensus sequences, reads with shared molecular identifiers were discarded. MiTCR, run with a Q25 quality threshold and the strictest error-elimination algorithm, handled CDR3 identification, clonotype clustering and error correction. Lower-bound total TCR beta diversity was estimated with a nonparametric unseen species model using Euler transformation. In TCRdb, the public reads were trimmed at Q25 with fastp and aligned with MiXCR, with productive beta chains retained. Each CDR3 protein appears once, grouped with its most common genes and DNA. What appears here as the V and J calls and clone size reflects TCRdb's work, not the paper's. Within this sample are around 1.5 million distinct CDR3 sequences, with around 55% of them counted one time only. The top ten clones comprise 6.5% to 8% of the sample.

Via the germline V gene, CDR1 is MGHRA and CDR2 YSYEKL. V sheds 0 bases and J sheds 1 base, leaving 12 bases between their ends. The CDR3 measures 16 amino acids from cysteine to phenylalanine. The kept DNA is CDR3 alone, 48 bases in frame from the first base. Sequencing used blood. Rearrangement joined TRBV4-1 to TRBJ1-2; perhaps TRBD1 is the D gene, with 5 bases matching. This receptor was identified in a man between 18 and 29 years old in good health. The CDR3: CASSQDNQGGNYGYTF. The DNA is as follows: TGCGCCAGCAGCCAAGATAACCAGGGAGGTAACTATGGCTACACCTTC.